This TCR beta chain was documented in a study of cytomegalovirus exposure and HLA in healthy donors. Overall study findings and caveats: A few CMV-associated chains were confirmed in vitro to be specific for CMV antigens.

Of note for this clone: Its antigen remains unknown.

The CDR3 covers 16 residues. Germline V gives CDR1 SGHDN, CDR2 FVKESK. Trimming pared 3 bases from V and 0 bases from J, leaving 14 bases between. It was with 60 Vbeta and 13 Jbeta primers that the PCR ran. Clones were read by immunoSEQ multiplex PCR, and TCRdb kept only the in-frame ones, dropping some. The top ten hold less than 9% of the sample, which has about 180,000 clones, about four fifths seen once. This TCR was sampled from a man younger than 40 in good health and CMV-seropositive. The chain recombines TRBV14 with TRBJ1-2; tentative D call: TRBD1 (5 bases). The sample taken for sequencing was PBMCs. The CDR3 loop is CASSQTGDAANYGYTF. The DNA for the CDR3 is TGTGCCAGCAGCCAGACGGGGGACGCCGCTAACTATGGCTACACCTTC.